These 21 T cell receptor beta chains originate from one sample sequenced in a study of cytomegalovirus exposure and HLA in healthy donors. The PCR ran on 60 Vbeta and 13 Jbeta primers. Only in-frame clones appear in the TCRdb table, and some are missing; sequencing was by immunoSEQ multiplex PCR. In the table there are around 140,000 clones, roughly three quarters of which are singletons. The sequenced sample was PBMCs. These receptor sequences come from a female donor in good health and CMV-seronegative.

Notes on this clone: A junction boundary mismatches the germline segment, possibly from a read error. CDR3 nucleotide sequence: TGCGCCAGCAGCTTGGCAGATAACTATGGCTACCCCTTC. Protein sequence: CASSLADNYGYPF. The J gene is TRBJ1-2, the V gene TRBV5-1, with D unresolved. The CDR3 runs 13 residues. The germline CDR1 and CDR2 sequences are SGHRS and YFSETQ.

V is TRBV27 and J is TRBJ1-1; D gene uncertain. Trimming removed 2 bases from V and 1 base from J, with 8 bases in between. The CDR3 loop spans 14 amino acids. Germline CDR1 reads MNHEY; CDR2 reads SMNVEV (reference sequence). CDR3 region: CASSLGGPNTEAFF. As DNA, the CDR3 is TGTGCCAGCAGTTTAGGTGGGCCGAACACTGAAGCTTTCTTT.

This sequence joins TRBV19 and TRBJ1-1; perhaps TRBD1 as D (6 bases). CDR1 is LNHDA, CDR2 SQIVND, per germline (reference sequence). CDR3 length: 14 amino acids. V gave up 3 bases and J gave up 10 bases, with 18 bases separating them. CDR3 residues: CASSMGRGEGGAFF. The CDR3 DNA sequence: TGTGCCAGTAGTATGGGGCGCGGAGAAGGGGGAGCTTTCTTT.

In its sample, this clone was seen a few times. The chain links TRBV5-1 to TRBJ1-3; tentatively, D is TRBD1 (5 bases). Looked up from germline, CDR1 is SGHRS and CDR2 is YFSETQ. V lost 0 bases, J lost 0 bases, and 19 bases lay in between. The CDR3 length is 19 residues. CDR3 protein: CASSLGGTRSQYSGNTIYF. Written as DNA, the CDR3 is TGCGCCAGCAGCTTGGGTGGGACTAGGTCACAGTACTCTGGAAACACCATATATTTT.

This clone was seen more than once but under ten times. The chain uses TRBV6-1 and TRBJ2-1, with 12 positions matching TRBD2. V was clipped by 8 bases and J by 9 bases; unmatched bases: 11. The CDR3 is 15 residues long. Germline V gene sequence: CDR1 MNHNS, CDR2 SASEGT. The CDR3 here is CASRKTGLAGGEQFF. CDR3 DNA: TGTGCCAGCCGAAAAACGGGACTAGCGGGTGGTGAGCAGTTCTTC.

The chain is built from TRBV19 and TRBJ1-2; 8 bases are a match to TRBD1. Trimming took 5 bases from V and 2 from J; bases not matched to a gene: 7. Per the germline V gene, CDR1 is LNHDA and CDR2 is SQIVND (reference sequence). The CDR3 is made up of 15 amino acids. CDR3 bases: TGTGCCAGTAGTCCGGACAGGGTATTAAACTATGGCTACACCTTC. This sequence encodes CASSPDRVLNYGYTF.

The chain links TRBV9 to TRBJ2-3, with TRBD2 identical over 7 bases. Trimming took 2 bases from V and 0 from J; bases not matched to a gene: 6. The CDR3 totals 16 residues. Germline CDR1 SGDLS, CDR2 YYNGEE. The CDR3 sequence is CASSVGAGFSTDTQYF. Written as DNA, the CDR3 is TGTGCCAGCAGCGTCGGAGCGGGGTTTAGCACAGATACGCAGTATTTT.

The chain employs TRBV6-1 and TRBJ1-6; D possibly corresponds to TRBD1 (6 bases). V was cut by 0 bases and J by 10 bases, with 22 bases left in between. Per germline, CDR1 MNHNS and CDR2 SASEGT. This CDR3 has 18 residues. This CDR3 is CASSEARTDQIPGSPLHF. CDR3 DNA: TGTGCCAGCAGTGAAGCGCGGACAGATCAAATTCCAGGCTCACCCCTCCACTTT.

The V gene is TRBV6-1, the J gene TRBJ2-7; D might be TRBD1 (6 bases). The CDR3 is made up of 18 amino acids. The V gene lost 2 bases and the J gene lost 1 base, with 21 bases spanning the gap. Germline-derived CDR1 and CDR2 are MNHNS and SASEGT. CDR3 region: CASSESPVDRFLSYEQYF. The CDR3 DNA reads as TGTGCCAGCAGTGAATCGCCAGTCGACAGGTTCTTATCCTACGAGCAGTACTTC.

V and J are TRBV6-1 and TRBJ1-4; 7 bases agree with TRBD1. Germline V gene data show CDR1 as MNHNS and CDR2 as SASEGT. V shed 0 bases and J 14 bases; nucleotides not matched to a gene: 15. The CDR3 is 16 residues long. CDR3 amino acids: CASSEALNPTGSSLFF. The CDR3 DNA is TGTGCCAGCAGTGAAGCGCTGAACCCGACAGGGTCCTCGCTGTTTTTT.

In its sample, this clone was seen a few times. The CDR3 here is CASRPDRNSNQPQHF. CDR3 coding DNA: TGTGCCAGCAGACCAGACAGGAATAGCAATCAGCCCCAGCATTTT. This rearrangement joins TRBV2 to TRBJ1-5; tentatively, D is TRBD1 (6 bases). This CDR3 spans 15 amino acids. Looked up from germline, CDR1 is SNHLY and CDR2 is FYNNEI. V gave up 6 bases and J gave up 0 bases, with 12 bases separating them.

This clone was detected once. CDR3 residues: CSVDVGGGKNIQYF. For the CDR3, the DNA is TGCAGCGTTGATGTGGGGGGAGGCAAAAACATTCAGTACTTC. V is TRBV29-1 and J is TRBJ2-4; weak D call: TRBD2 (6 bases). This CDR3 has 14 amino acids. Per the germline V gene, CDR1 is SQVTM and CDR2 is ANQGSEA. V was cut by 3 bases and J by 3 bases, with 12 bases left in between.

There are a few counts of this clone. This sequence joins TRBV6-5 and TRBJ1-6; tentative D call: TRBD1 (6 bases). The ends were cut back, 1 base at V and 7 bases at J, with 11 bases in the middle. In germline, CDR1 is MNHEY, CDR2 SVGAGI. CDR3 length: 15 amino acids. The CDR3 protein is CASSYFPGVNSPLHF. As DNA, the CDR3 is TGTGCCAGCAGTTACTTCCCAGGGGTAAATTCACCCCTCCACTTT.

The J gene is TRBJ2-1, the V gene TRBV28; 13 bases agree with TRBD2. Germline values: CDR1 MDHEN, CDR2 SYDVKM. The CDR3 contains 16 residues. The ends lost 4 bases at V and 6 bases at J; junction bases unmatched: 6. DNA of the CDR3: TGTGCCAGCAGTTCTCACGGGACTAGCGGGGCCAATGAGCAGTTCTTC. It translates to CASSSHGTSGANEQFF.

The gene calls are TRBV13 and TRBJ2-5; the match to TRBD1 covers 9 bases. The J call is doubtful: the DNA matches TRBJ2-7 better. The CDR3 runs to 15 residues. CDR1 is PRHDT, CDR2 FYEKMQ, per germline (reference sequence). This CDR3 is CASSLGTGGSYEQYF. CDR3 DNA: TGTGCCAGCAGCTTAGGGACAGGGGGATCATACGAGCAGTACTTC.

This sequence joins TRBV2 and TRBJ2-3; 7 nucleotides align to TRBD2. From germline, CDR1 is SNHLY and CDR2 FYNNEI. The CDR3 length is 14 residues. The V and J ends lost 4 bases and 1 base, in that order; junction bases with no gene match: 2. The CDR3 sequence is CASSVAGGTDTQYF. CDR3 DNA sequence: TGTGCCAGCAGTGTGGCGGGGGGCACAGATACGCAGTATTTT.

The genes are TRBV13 and TRBJ2-5, with D uncertain. Per the germline V gene, CDR1 is PRHDT and CDR2 is FYEKMQ (reference sequence). The CDR3 contains 12 residues. Trimming took off 2 bases at V and 5 bases at J, with 6 bases between the two ends. The CDR3, as DNA: TGTGCCAGCAGCTTACGGTTTGAGACCCAGTACTTC. It specifies CASSLRFETQYF.

The chain combines TRBV21-1 with TRBJ1-3. TRBV21-1 is an annotated pseudogene. CDR3 length: 12 residues. In DNA form, the CDR3 reads TGTGCCAGCAGCAGAGGGGGAAACACCATATATTTT. Translating it yields CASSRGGNTIYF.

V and J are TRBV7-2 and TRBJ1-1, with TRBD1 identical over 7 bases. V trimming: 3 bases; J trimming: 4 bases; junction bases outside the gene matches: 8. CDR1 and CDR2 (germline): SGHTA, FQGNSA. The CDR3 contains 15 residues. CDR3 residues: CASSLNPGGGTEAFF. CDR3 DNA: TGTGCCAGCAGCTTGAACCCAGGGGGAGGCACTGAAGCTTTCTTT.

The rearrangement uses TRBV19 and TRBJ1-1; no clear D gene. CDR1 and CDR2 (germline): LNHDA, SQIVND (reference sequence). The CDR3 loop spans 13 amino acids. V shed 5 bases and J shed 0 bases, with 7 bases lying between them. CDR3 DNA sequence: TGTGCCAGTAGTTCTGAGATGAACACTGAAGCTTTCTTT. Its protein is CASSSEMNTEAFF.

V and J are TRBV18 and TRBJ1-1, with 9 bases matching TRBD1. There are 14 residues in the CDR3. From germline, CDR1 is KGHSH and CDR2 LQKENI. The V segment lost 3 bases and the J segment 3 bases; nucleotides outside the gene matches: 2. The DNA for the CDR3 is TGTGCCAGCTCACCGGGGACAGGGCACACTGAAGCTTTCTTT. Protein product: CASSPGTGHTEAFF. Full variable domain (remainder filled in from reference TRBV18 and TRBJ1-1): NAGVMQNPRHLVRRRGQEARLRCSPMKGHSHVYWYRQLPEEGLKFMVYLQKENIIDESGMPKERFSAEFPKEGPSILRIQQVVRGDSAAYFCASSPGTGHTEAFFGQGTRLTVV.